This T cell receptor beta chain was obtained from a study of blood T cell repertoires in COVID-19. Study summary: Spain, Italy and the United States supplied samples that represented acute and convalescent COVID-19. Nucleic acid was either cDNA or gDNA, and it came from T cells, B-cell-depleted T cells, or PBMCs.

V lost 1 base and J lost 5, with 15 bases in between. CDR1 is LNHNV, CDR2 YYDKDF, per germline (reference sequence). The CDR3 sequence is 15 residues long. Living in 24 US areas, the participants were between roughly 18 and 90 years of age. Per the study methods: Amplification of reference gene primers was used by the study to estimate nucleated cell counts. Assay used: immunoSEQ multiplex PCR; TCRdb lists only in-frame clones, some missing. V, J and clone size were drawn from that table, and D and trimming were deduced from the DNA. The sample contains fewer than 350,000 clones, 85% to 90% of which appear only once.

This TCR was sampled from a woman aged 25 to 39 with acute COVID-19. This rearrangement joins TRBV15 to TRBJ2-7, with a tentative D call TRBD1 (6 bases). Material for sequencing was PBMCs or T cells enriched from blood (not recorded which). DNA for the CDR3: TGTGCCACCAGCAGAGTATCCGCAGGGGAACACGAGCAGTACTTC. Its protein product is CATSRVSAGEHEQYF. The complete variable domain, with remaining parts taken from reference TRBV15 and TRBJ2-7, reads DAMVIQNPRYQVTQFGKPVTLSCSQTLNHNVMYWYQQKSSQAPKLLFHYYDKDFNNEADTPDNFQSRRPNTSFCFLDIRSPGLGDTAMYLCATSRVSAGEHEQYFGPGTRLTVT.